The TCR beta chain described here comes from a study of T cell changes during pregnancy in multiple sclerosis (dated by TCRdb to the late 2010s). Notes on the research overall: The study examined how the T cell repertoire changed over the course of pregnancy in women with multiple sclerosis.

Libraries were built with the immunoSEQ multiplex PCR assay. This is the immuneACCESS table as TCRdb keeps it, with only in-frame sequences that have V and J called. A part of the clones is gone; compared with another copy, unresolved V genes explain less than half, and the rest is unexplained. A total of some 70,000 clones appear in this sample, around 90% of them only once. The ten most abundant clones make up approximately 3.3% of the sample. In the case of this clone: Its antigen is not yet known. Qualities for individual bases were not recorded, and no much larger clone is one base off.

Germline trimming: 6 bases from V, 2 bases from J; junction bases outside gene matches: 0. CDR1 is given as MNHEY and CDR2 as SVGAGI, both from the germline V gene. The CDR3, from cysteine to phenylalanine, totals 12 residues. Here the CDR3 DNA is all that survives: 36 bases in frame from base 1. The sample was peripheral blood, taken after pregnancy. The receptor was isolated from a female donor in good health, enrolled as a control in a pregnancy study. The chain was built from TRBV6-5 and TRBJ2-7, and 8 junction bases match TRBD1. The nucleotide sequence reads TGTGCCAGCAGGGGACAGGCCTACGAGCAGTACTTC. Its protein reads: CASRGQAYEQYF.